The T cell receptor beta chain described here comes from a study of identical twins (dated by TCRdb to 2016 to 2018). Concerning the study at large: To test whether fetal clonotypes persist, the study used deep sequencing on TCR alpha and beta repertoires from monozygotic twins, unrelated adults of various ages, and cord blood. To rule out contamination, replicate twin experiments were performed at different times with different library preparation protocols.

To note about this clonotype: The antigen it binds to is not known. No base-level quality is on record; no much larger clone is a single base apart.

The CDR3 starts with the cysteine, ends with the phenylalanine, and has 15 residues. Only the CDR3 region is kept as DNA, spanning 45 bases read in frame from base 1. The germline V gene gives CDR1 as SGHRS and CDR2 as YFSETQ. V loses 1 base of germline sequence and J loses 5 bases, and the interval between the two ends is 14 bases. Receptor amplification or capture employed 5' RACE. The instrument given in TCRdb is Illumina HiSeq 2000. A universal primer binding site was introduced by template switching, and a unique molecular identifier was present in the final cDNA, enabling accurate counting of TCR cDNA molecules. Specific primers in the conserved constant-segment region were used to synthesize first-strand cDNA for the TCR alpha and beta chains. To control for contamination, every cDNA library was double barcoded, receiving both a SMART-Mk sample barcode and Illumina barcodes. TruSeq adapter sequences and Illumina sample barcodes were added in two successive PCR steps. The Illumina HiSeq platform was used with custom primers to sequence TCR alpha and beta cDNA libraries. The study's processing was this. MiGEC processed the raw reads to extract unique molecular identifiers, while MiXCR was used to determine the CDR3 positions. Recombination models were inferred per individual with the repgenHMM and IGoR tools using an EM algorithm. Shared clonotypes were analyzed with the tcR package in R, and sharing was normalized by the product of cloneset sizes. To study raw recombination free of thymic and clonal selection effects, out-of-frame nonproductive sequences were analyzed. TCRdb took the public reads, trimmed them with fastp at Q25, ran MiXCR for clone calling and kept in-frame beta chains. Here each entry gathers all rows of one CDR3 protein and keeps the most common genes and DNA. V and J calls and clone size were set by TCRdb, not the authors. Present in this sample are roughly 250,000 distinct CDR3 sequences, over 12% of which were seen just once. The ten most abundant clones make up about 9% of the sample.

Every donor was a healthy Caucasian. Using Miltenyi CD45RO+ enrichment and human naive T-cell isolation kits, memory (CD45RO+) and naive T cells were isolated from PBMC. Overall study outcomes, separate from this receptor: Zero-insertion analyses could be partly confounded by invariant T cells such as MAIT and iNKT, although diverse VJ usage argued against such confounding for most clonotypes. Because the same donors could not be followed over many years, conclusions were based on cross-sectional statistical analysis. Out-of-frame TCR alpha sequences shared between twins showed an excess of low generation-probability sequences compared with coincidental sharing between unrelated individuals. Abundant cord blood beta clonotypes had fewer insertions, young adult naive repertoires showed a similar but weaker trend, and memory repertoires showed no such trend. Excess twin sharing in beta out-of-frame sequences was weaker because fewer shared sequences lowered the signal-to-noise ratio. In monozygotic twins, out-of-frame TCR alpha sharing was systematically underestimated by recombination models, although the models agreed with sharing between unrelated individuals.

The sequence came from a woman aged 18-29 years in good health. The sequencing sample was made of memory (CD45RO+) T cells sorted from blood. What this sample's cell subset or site label stands for: CD45RO+ enriched T cells. The rearrangement combines TRBV5-1 with TRBJ2-3; the D gene lacks a confident call. CDR3 protein: CASSLLGLSGDTQYF. The DNA reads TGCGCCAGCAGCTTGTTAGGCCTCTCTGGAGATACGCAGTATTTT.